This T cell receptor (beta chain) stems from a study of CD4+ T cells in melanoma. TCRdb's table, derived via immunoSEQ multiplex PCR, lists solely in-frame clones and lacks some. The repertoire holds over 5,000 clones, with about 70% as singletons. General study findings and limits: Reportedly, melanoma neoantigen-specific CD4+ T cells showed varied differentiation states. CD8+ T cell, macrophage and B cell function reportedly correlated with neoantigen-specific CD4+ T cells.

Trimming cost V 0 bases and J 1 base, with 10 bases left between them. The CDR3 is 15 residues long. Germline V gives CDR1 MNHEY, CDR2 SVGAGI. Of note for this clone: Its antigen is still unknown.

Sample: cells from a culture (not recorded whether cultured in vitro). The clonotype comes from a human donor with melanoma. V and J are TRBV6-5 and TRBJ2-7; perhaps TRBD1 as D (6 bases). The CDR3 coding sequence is TGTGCCAGCAGTTACTCGGGGGCCGGATCCTACGAGCAGTACTTC. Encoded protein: CASSYSGAGSYEQYF.